Listed here is a single TCR beta chain. The data originate from a study of blood T cell repertoires in COVID-19. The overall study: Samples representing acute and convalescent COVID-19 were sourced from the United States, Italy and Spain.

Profiling relied on immunoSEQ multiplex PCR, and the TCRdb table lists in-frame clones only, not all of them. The repertoire consists of about 400,000 clones, with approximately 86% occurring once and the leading ten covering roughly 7.1%. Seattle patients were enrolled while actively infected and followed longitudinally. Trimming took 2 bases from V and 4 from J, leaving 11 bases between them. CDR1 LNHDA and CDR2 SQIVND come from the germline V gene (reference sequence). The CDR3 is 14 amino acids. The receptor comes from a woman aged 55-70 years with COVID-19, enrolled during active disease. Input material: peripheral blood. The gene calls are TRBV19 and TRBJ1-2; D not certain. CDR3: CASSILPASYGYTF. For the CDR3, the DNA is TGTGCCAGTAGTATACTTCCAGCTAGCTATGGCTACACCTTC. The full variable domain, rest sourced from reference TRBV19 and TRBJ1-2, is DGGITQSPKYLFRKEGQNVTLSCEQNLNHDAMYWYRQDPGQGLRLIYYSQIVNDFQKGDIAEGYSVSREKKESFPLTVTSAQKNPTAFYLCASSILPASYGYTFGSGTRLTVV.